Given below is one TCR beta chain in context. The record originates from a study of blood T cell repertoires in COVID-19. Study summary: Donors in the United States, Italy and Spain gave samples during acute or convalescent COVID-19. T cells, B-cell-depleted T cells, or PBMCs supplied cDNA or gDNA.

In the original analysis: The assay estimated nucleated cells by amplifying reference gene primers. Libraries were prepared by immunoSEQ multiplex PCR; TCRdb keeps only in-frame clonotypes and omits some of them. V, J and clone size were drawn from that table, and D and trimming were deduced from the DNA. Of some 400,000 clones detected, around 87% appear once; the ten largest clones hold 3%. Germline CDR1 is SGHTA and CDR2 is FQGNSA. The CDR3 spans 15 residues. Trimming removed 4 bases at V and 4 bases at J, with 17 bases between. This clonotype originated in a human donor in a cohort sampled during active COVID-19. The rearrangement links TRBV7-2 to TRBJ2-7; possibly TRBD1 for D (6 bases). Sequenced sample: peripheral blood. CDR3 DNA: TGTGCCAGCAGCTCCCCTACAGGGTACATTTACGAGCAGTACTTC. Its translation is CASSSPTGYIYEQYF.